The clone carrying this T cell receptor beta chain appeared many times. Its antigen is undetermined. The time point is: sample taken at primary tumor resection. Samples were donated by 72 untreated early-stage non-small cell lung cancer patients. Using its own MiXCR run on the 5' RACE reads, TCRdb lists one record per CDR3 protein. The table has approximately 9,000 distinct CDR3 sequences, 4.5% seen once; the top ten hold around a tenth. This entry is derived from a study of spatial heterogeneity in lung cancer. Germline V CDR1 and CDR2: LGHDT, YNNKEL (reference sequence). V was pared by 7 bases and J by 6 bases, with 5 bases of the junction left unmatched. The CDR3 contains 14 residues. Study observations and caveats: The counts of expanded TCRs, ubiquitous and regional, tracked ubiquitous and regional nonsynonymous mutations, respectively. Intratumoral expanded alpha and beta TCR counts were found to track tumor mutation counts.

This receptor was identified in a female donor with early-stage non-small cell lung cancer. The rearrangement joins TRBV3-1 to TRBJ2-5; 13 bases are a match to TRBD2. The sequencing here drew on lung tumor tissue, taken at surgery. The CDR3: CASTPGLAGKTQYF. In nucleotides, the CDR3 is TGTGCCAGCACTCCGGGACTAGCGGGAAAGACCCAGTACTTC.